Listed below are T cell receptor beta chains from one sample, sequenced in a study of T cell changes during pregnancy in multiple sclerosis. Data came from immunoSEQ multiplex PCR; TCRdb stores just in-frame clones and leaves some out. The sample has roughly 16,000 clones, 88% seen once. Sequenced material: CD8+ T cells from peripheral blood mononuclear cells, taken after pregnancy. Source of these receptors: a female donor in good health, enrolled as a control in a pregnancy study. CDR3s include the opening cysteine and the closing phenylalanine or tryptophan. The D gene is left open where the match is weak. Only some rows state a clone size, as once, few, many or a class for expanded clones.

j_gene: TRBJ2-2; v_gene: TRBV6-1; len: 15; abundance: .; d_gene: TRBD2; CDR3nt: TGTGCCAGCAGTGGCCCAGGGAGGGACACCGGGGAGCTGTTTTTT; CDR3aa: CASSGPGRDTGELFF
j_gene: TRBJ1-5; v_gene: TRBV14; len: 15; abundance: few; d_gene: .; CDR3nt: TGTGCCAGCAGCCAGGACTATACCAAACGTCAGCCCCAGCATTTT; CDR3aa: CASSQDYTKRQPQHF
j_gene: TRBJ2-5; v_gene: TRBV4-2; len: 16; abundance: .; d_gene: TRBD2; CDR3nt: TGTGCCAGCAGCCAAGAATGGGGACTAGCGGGAGAGACCCAGTACTTC; CDR3aa: CASSQEWGLAGETQYF
j_gene: TRBJ2-3; v_gene: TRBV6-1; len: 15; abundance: .; d_gene: .; CDR3nt: TGTGCCAGCAGTGTTGAGGTTAGCGGTCCAGATACGCAGTATTTT; CDR3aa: CASSVEVSGPDTQYF
j_gene: TRBJ2-7; v_gene: TRBV27; len: 12; abundance: .; d_gene: .; CDR3nt: TGTGCCAGCAGGACTAGCTCCTACGAGCAGTACTTC; CDR3aa: CASRTSSYEQYF
j_gene: TRBJ2-3; v_gene: TRBV6-4; len: 15; abundance: .; d_gene: TRBD2; CDR3nt: TGTGCCAGCAGTGTAGAAGCGGGGGACACAGATACGCAGTATTTT; CDR3aa: CASSVEAGDTDTQYF
j_gene: TRBJ2-1; v_gene: TRBV14; len: 15; abundance: .; d_gene: TRBD2; CDR3nt: TGTGCCAGCAGCCCGCGGGGGGCTTTATACAATGAGCAGTTCTTC; CDR3aa: CASSPRGALYNEQFF
j_gene: TRBJ1-1; v_gene: TRBV5-5; len: 15; abundance: .; d_gene: .; CDR3nt: TGTGCCAGCAGCTTTGGCGCAGGGGTGAACACTGAAGCTTTCTTT; CDR3aa: CASSFGAGVNTEAFF
j_gene: TRBJ2-7; v_gene: TRBV7-2; len: 15; abundance: .; d_gene: TRBD1; CDR3nt: TGTGCCAGCAGCTTACCCTCCGGGACAGGGATAGAGCAGTACTTC; CDR3aa: CASSLPSGTGIEQYF
j_gene: TRBJ2-7; v_gene: TRBV5-6; len: 12; abundance: .; d_gene: TRBD1; CDR3nt: TGTGCCAGCAGCTGGACAGGGGTCGAGCAGTACTTC; CDR3aa: CASSWTGVEQYF
j_gene: TRBJ1-1; v_gene: TRBV11-2; len: 14; abundance: .; d_gene: .; CDR3nt: TGTGCCAGCAGCCCCGACCCGGGGGTAACTGAAGCTTTCTTT; CDR3aa: CASSPDPGVTEAFF
j_gene: TRBJ2-2; v_gene: TRBV5-8; len: 15; abundance: .; d_gene: .; CDR3nt: TGTGCCAGCAGCACCGGGTCAGGGCAGTCGGGGGAGCTGTTTTTT; CDR3aa: CASSTGSGQSGELFF
j_gene: TRBJ1-5; v_gene: TRBV28; len: 16; abundance: .; d_gene: .; CDR3nt: TGTGCCAGCAGTTTATGGCCAGGGGCGATCAATCAGCCCCAGCATTTT; CDR3aa: CASSLWPGAINQPQHF
j_gene: TRBJ2-7; v_gene: TRBV6-1; len: 10; abundance: few; d_gene: .; CDR3nt: TGTGCCAGCAGTGACAGGGAGGAGTACTTC; CDR3aa: CASSDREEYF
j_gene: TRBJ1-2; v_gene: TRBV29-1; len: 15; abundance: .; d_gene: .; CDR3nt: TGCAGCGTTGATGGGTGGGACATCTTCGGCTATGGCTACACCTTC; CDR3aa: CSVDGWDIFGYGYTF
j_gene: TRBJ2-7; v_gene: TRBV6-1; len: 15; abundance: few; d_gene: TRBD1; CDR3nt: TGTGCCAGCAGTGATCCGCCAGGGGGCCCCTACGAGCAGTACTTC; CDR3aa: CASSDPPGGPYEQYF
j_gene: TRBJ2-1; v_gene: TRBV30; len: 13; abundance: medium-sized; d_gene: .; CDR3nt: TGTGCCTGGGGAATCAGGGACACCAATGAGCAGTTCTTC; CDR3aa: CAWGIRDTNEQFF
j_gene: TRBJ2-7; v_gene: TRBV28; len: 20; abundance: .; d_gene: TRBD1; CDR3nt: TGTGCCAGCAGCCTGGATTACAGGGGGCGGTCGTGGCGGGATCCCTACGAGCAGTACTTC; CDR3aa: CASSLDYRGRSWRDPYEQYF
j_gene: TRBJ2-3; v_gene: TRBV6-4; len: 18; abundance: .; d_gene: TRBD2; CDR3nt: TGTGCCAGCAGTGACTCAGGGACTAGCGCGTCGAGCACAGATACGCAGTATTTT; CDR3aa: CASSDSGTSASSTDTQYF
j_gene: TRBJ2-3; v_gene: TRBV7-9; len: 12; abundance: .; d_gene: .; CDR3nt: TGTGCCAGCAGATCTAGCACAGATACGCAGTATTTT; CDR3aa: CASRSSTDTQYF
j_gene: TRBJ2-1; v_gene: TRBV15; len: 14; abundance: medium-sized; d_gene: .; CDR3nt: TGTGCCACCAGCAGAGAGAGGGAAACCGATGAGCAGTTCTTC; CDR3aa: CATSRERETDEQFF
j_gene: TRBJ1-2; v_gene: TRBV6-1; len: 16; abundance: .; d_gene: .; CDR3nt: TGTGCCAGCAGTGAAGATCCGGACTGGGCTGGCTATGGCTACACCTTC; CDR3aa: CASSEDPDWAGYGYTF
j_gene: TRBJ2-5; v_gene: TRBV4-2; len: 17; abundance: .; d_gene: TRBD2; CDR3nt: TGTGCCAGCAGCCAAGCATTGGCGGGAGGGCCGGGTGAGACCCAGTACTTC; CDR3aa: CASSQALAGGPGETQYF
j_gene: TRBJ1-2; v_gene: TRBV29-1; len: 14; abundance: .; d_gene: .; CDR3nt: TGCAGCGTGCCAGGCGACATCCCTAACTATGGCTACACCTTC; CDR3aa: CSVPGDIPNYGYTF
j_gene: TRBJ2-7; v_gene: TRBV4-1; len: 16; abundance: .; d_gene: TRBD1; CDR3nt: TGCGCCAGCAGCCCCGACGCCGGACAGGCAACCTACGAGCAGTACTTC; CDR3aa: CASSPDAGQATYEQYF
j_gene: TRBJ1-2; v_gene: TRBV2; len: 10; abundance: .; d_gene: .; CDR3nt: TGTGCCAGCAGCGCAGGGATTTGCACCTTC; CDR3aa: CASSAGICTF
j_gene: TRBJ2-7; v_gene: TRBV2; len: 11; abundance: few; d_gene: .; CDR3nt: TGTGCCAGCGACAGCTCTAACGAGCAGTACTTC; CDR3aa: CASDSSNEQYF
j_gene: TRBJ1-2; v_gene: TRBV9; len: 16; abundance: .; d_gene: .; CDR3nt: TGTGCCAGCAGCGCCCCTACCTTTGGACAGTACTATGGCTACACCTTC; CDR3aa: CASSAPTFGQYYGYTF
j_gene: TRBJ2-7; v_gene: TRBV5-1; len: 15; abundance: .; d_gene: TRBD2; CDR3nt: TGCGCCAGCAGCGGGCTAGCGGGAGTTTGGGACGAGCAGTACTTC; CDR3aa: CASSGLAGVWDEQYF
j_gene: TRBJ2-7; v_gene: TRBV10-3; len: 13; abundance: .; d_gene: TRBD2; CDR3nt: TGTGCCATCAGGGGACTAGCGGACTACGAGCAGTACTTC; CDR3aa: CAIRGLADYEQYF
j_gene: TRBJ2-5; v_gene: TRBV25-1; len: 14; abundance: once; d_gene: .; CDR3nt: TGTGCCAGCATCAGGGACTGGAACGAAGAGACCCAGTACTTC; CDR3aa: CASIRDWNEETQYF
j_gene: TRBJ2-1; v_gene: TRBV10-3; len: 15; abundance: .; d_gene: .; CDR3nt: TGTGCCATCAGTGAGGTAGACAGCTCCTACAATGAGCAGTTCTTC; CDR3aa: CAISEVDSSYNEQFF
j_gene: TRBJ1-1; v_gene: TRBV9; len: 15; abundance: .; d_gene: TRBD1; CDR3nt: TGTGCCAGCAGCCCGTGGGACAGGGAGAGCACTGAAGCTTTCTTT; CDR3aa: CASSPWDRESTEAFF
j_gene: TRBJ2-4; v_gene: TRBV19; len: 17; abundance: once; d_gene: .; CDR3nt: TGTGCCAGTAGTCCCCTACAGGGGGGGGAGCCCAAAAACATTCAGTACTTC; CDR3aa: CASSPLQGGEPKNIQYF
j_gene: TRBJ2-1; v_gene: TRBV28; len: 14; abundance: .; d_gene: TRBD2; CDR3nt: TGTGCCAGCAGCTTCCCCGGGAGGGGCAATGAGCAGTTCTTC; CDR3aa: CASSFPGRGNEQFF
j_gene: TRBJ1-5; v_gene: TRBV19; len: 13; abundance: .; d_gene: .; CDR3nt: TGTGCCAGTAGTATCAGTCCCAATCAGCCCCAGCATTTT; CDR3aa: CASSISPNQPQHF
j_gene: TRBJ2-5; v_gene: TRBV9; len: 15; abundance: .; d_gene: .; CDR3nt: TGTGCCAGCAGCGTAGGGCCCCAGGTTCAAGAGACCCAGTACTTC; CDR3aa: CASSVGPQVQETQYF
j_gene: TRBJ2-3; v_gene: TRBV29-1; len: 13; abundance: .; d_gene: .; CDR3nt: TGCAGCGTTGATGGGGAGACCACAGATACGCAGTATTTT; CDR3aa: CSVDGETTDTQYF
j_gene: TRBJ2-1; v_gene: TRBV7-9; len: 14; abundance: .; d_gene: .; CDR3nt: TGTGCCAGCAGCTTACAGGGATCCTACAATGAGCAGTTCTTC; CDR3aa: CASSLQGSYNEQFF
j_gene: TRBJ1-1; v_gene: TRBV10-1; len: 15; abundance: .; d_gene: TRBD1; CDR3nt: TGCGCCAGCAGTAATGGACAGGGGGCGCTTTCTGAAGCTTTCTTT; CDR3aa: CASSNGQGALSEAFF
j_gene: TRBJ2-7; v_gene: TRBV5-4; len: 15; abundance: .; d_gene: TRBD1; CDR3nt: TGTGCCAGCAGTCCACCGGGACAGGGCTTGTTCGAGCAGTACTTC; CDR3aa: CASSPPGQGLFEQYF
j_gene: TRBJ1-1; v_gene: TRBV7-2; len: 14; abundance: .; d_gene: .; CDR3nt: TGTGCCAGCAGCTGGGGACTTATGAACACTGAAGCTTTCTTT; CDR3aa: CASSWGLMNTEAFF
j_gene: TRBJ2-1; v_gene: TRBV15; len: 15; abundance: few; d_gene: TRBD2; CDR3nt: TGTGCCACCTCCTTAGGAGCGGGAGACTACAATGAGCAGTTCTTC; CDR3aa: CATSLGAGDYNEQFF
j_gene: TRBJ1-5; v_gene: TRBV19; len: 14; abundance: .; d_gene: TRBD1; CDR3nt: TGTGCCAGTGAGGACAGGGCGATCAATCAGCCCCAGCATTTT; CDR3aa: CASEDRAINQPQHF
j_gene: TRBJ2-7; v_gene: TRBV5-1; len: 17; abundance: once; d_gene: .; CDR3nt: TGCGCCAGCAGCTTGGACCCAAACAGCTTCTTGGCCTACGAGCAGTACTTC; CDR3aa: CASSLDPNSFLAYEQYF
j_gene: TRBJ2-1; v_gene: TRBV28; len: 12; abundance: .; d_gene: .; CDR3nt: TGTGCCACCCGAGACCCGGGCAATGAGCAGTTCTTC; CDR3aa: CATRDPGNEQFF
j_gene: TRBJ2-1; v_gene: TRBV2; len: 19; abundance: .; d_gene: TRBD2; CDR3nt: TGTGCCAGCAGTGGCACCGGACTAGCTGTTGGGAGCTCCTACAATGAGCAGTTCTTC; CDR3aa: CASSGTGLAVGSSYNEQFF
j_gene: TRBJ2-3; v_gene: TRBV6-4; len: 15; abundance: .; d_gene: TRBD2; CDR3nt: TGTGCCAGCAGTGTAGCGGGAGGGCCGGCAGATACGCAGTATTTT; CDR3aa: CASSVAGGPADTQYF
j_gene: TRBJ2-7; v_gene: TRBV19; len: 16; abundance: once; d_gene: TRBD1; CDR3nt: TGTGCCAGTAGTATAGTCACAGGGGAACTCTTCTACGAGCAGTACTTC; CDR3aa: CASSIVTGELFYEQYF
j_gene: TRBJ2-3; v_gene: TRBV28; len: 17; abundance: .; d_gene: TRBD2; CDR3nt: TGTGCCAGCAGTCTAGCACCCACTAGCGGGAGAGCGGATACGCAGTATTTT; CDR3aa: CASSLAPTSGRADTQYF
j_gene: TRBJ1-4; v_gene: TRBV5-5; len: 16; abundance: .; d_gene: .; CDR3nt: TGTGCCAGCAGCTTACCAGACTCCCCGGGTGAAGGAAAACTGTTTTTT; CDR3aa: CASSLPDSPGEGKLFF
j_gene: TRBJ2-2; v_gene: TRBV15; len: 16; abundance: few; d_gene: .; CDR3nt: TGTGCCACCTACGGACTCACCAGATCGAACACCGGGGAGCTGTTTTTT; CDR3aa: CATYGLTRSNTGELFF
j_gene: TRBJ1-6; v_gene: TRBV30; len: 15; abundance: .; d_gene: .; CDR3nt: TGTGCCTGGAGTGTAAGCGTATTCGATCGTTCACCCCTCCACTTT; CDR3aa: CAWSVSVFDRSPLHF
j_gene: TRBJ1-2; v_gene: TRBV6-1; len: 17; abundance: .; d_gene: TRBD1; CDR3nt: TGTGCCAGCAGTGCCCTGGGACAGGGGGCGCCTCACTATGGCTACACCTTC; CDR3aa: CASSALGQGAPHYGYTF
j_gene: TRBJ1-6; v_gene: TRBV6-4; len: 14; abundance: few; d_gene: TRBD1; CDR3nt: TGTGCCAGCAGTGGACAGGGGGAAAATTCACCCCTCCACTTT; CDR3aa: CASSGQGENSPLHF
j_gene: TRBJ1-5; v_gene: TRBV28; len: 15; abundance: once; d_gene: .; CDR3nt: TGTGCCAGCAGTATCTACAGGGTTAGCAATCAGCCCCAGCATTTT; CDR3aa: CASSIYRVSNQPQHF
j_gene: TRBJ2-7; v_gene: TRBV7-9; len: 17; abundance: .; d_gene: TRBD1; CDR3nt: TGTGCCAGCAGCTCCCCCCCCGAGACAGGGTGGACCTACGAGCAGTACTTC; CDR3aa: CASSSPPETGWTYEQYF
j_gene: TRBJ2-7; v_gene: TRBV7-9; len: 15; abundance: .; d_gene: .; CDR3nt: TGTGCCAGCAGCCAGGTGCGGAGCGGACCCAACGAGCAGTACTTC; CDR3aa: CASSQVRSGPNEQYF
j_gene: TRBJ2-5; v_gene: TRBV7-6; len: 14; abundance: .; d_gene: TRBD2; CDR3nt: TGTGCCAGCAGCTTAGAGGGACTAGAAGAGACCCAGTACTTC; CDR3aa: CASSLEGLEETQYF